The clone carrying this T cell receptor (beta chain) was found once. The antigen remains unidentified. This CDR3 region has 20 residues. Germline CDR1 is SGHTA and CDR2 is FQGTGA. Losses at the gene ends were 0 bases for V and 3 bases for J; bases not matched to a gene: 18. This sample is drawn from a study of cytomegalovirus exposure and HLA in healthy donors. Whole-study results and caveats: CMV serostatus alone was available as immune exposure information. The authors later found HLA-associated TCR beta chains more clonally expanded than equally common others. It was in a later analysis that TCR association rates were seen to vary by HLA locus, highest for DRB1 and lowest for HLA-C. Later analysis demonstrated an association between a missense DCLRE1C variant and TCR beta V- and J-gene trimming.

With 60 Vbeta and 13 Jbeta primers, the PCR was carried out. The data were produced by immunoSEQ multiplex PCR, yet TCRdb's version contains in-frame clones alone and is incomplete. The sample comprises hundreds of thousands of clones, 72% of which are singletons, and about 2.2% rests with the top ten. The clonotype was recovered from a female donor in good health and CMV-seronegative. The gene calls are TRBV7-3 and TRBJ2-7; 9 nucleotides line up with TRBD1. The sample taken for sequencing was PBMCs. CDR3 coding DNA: TGTGCCAGCAGCTTAACTATTGGACAGGGGCCGATTTGCCCAAACTACGAGCAGTACTTC. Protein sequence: CASSLTIGQGPICPNYEQYF.